The 19 T cell receptor beta chains presented below share a single source sample, sequenced in a study of blood T cell repertoires in COVID-19. Assay used: immunoSEQ multiplex PCR; TCRdb lists only in-frame clones, some missing. In the table there are around 200,000 clones, around 87% of which are singletons. What was sequenced was peripheral blood. The receptors here all came from a man aged 40-49 years with active or convalescent COVID-19.

The chain has TRBV12-3 or TRBV12-4 and TRBJ1-3; a weak D match, TRBD1 (5 bases). Deletions cut 3 bases from V and 8 bases from J, with 11 bases between. The CDR3 sequence is 13 residues long. The CDR3 sequence: CASSFDRGDTIYF. The CDR3 DNA reads as TGTGCCAGCAGTTTTGACCGGGGGGACACCATATATTTT.

The rearrangement uses TRBV6-2 or TRBV6-3 and TRBJ1-5, with 10 bases that match TRBD1. CDR3 length: 18 residues. In germline, CDR1 is MNHEY, CDR2 SVGEGT. V lost 5 bases and J lost 5; bases outside the gene matches: 15. For the CDR3, the DNA is TGTGCCAGCAGTCAAGCGGGACAGGGGAATGTGGGCTATCAGCCCCAGCATTTT. Protein sequence: CASSQAGQGNVGYQPQHF.

This chain connects TRBV7-2 to TRBJ2-1, with a weak D call TRBD1 (5 bases). The CDR3 loop spans 14 amino acids. Trimming stripped 1 base from V and 8 bases from J, with 12 bases between. The germline CDR1 and CDR2 sequences are SGHTA and FQGNSA. CDR3 protein: CASSLVQGRDEQFF. The CDR3 DNA reads as TGTGCCAGCAGCTTAGTTCAGGGTCGCGATGAGCAGTTCTTC. Supplemented by reference TRBV7-2 and TRBJ2-1, the full variable domain reads GAGVSQSPSNKVTEKGKDVELRCDPISGHTALYWYRQSLGQGLEFLIYFQGNSAPDKSGLPSDRFSAERTGGSVSTLTIQRTQQEDSAVYLCASSLVQGRDEQFFGPGTRLTVL.

This chain links TRBV7-3 with TRBJ2-1, with 8 bases lining up with TRBD2. CDR3 length: 14 residues. The V and J ends lost 4 bases and 6 bases, in that order; junction bases with no gene match: 5. Germline values: CDR1 SGHTA, CDR2 FQGTGA. The CDR3: CASSSSGGFNEQFF. The CDR3 DNA reads TGTGCCAGCAGCTCCTCGGGGGGGTTCAATGAGCAGTTCTTC.

This chain joins TRBV27 and TRBJ1-5; D is perhaps TRBD1 (5 bases). This CDR3 region has 15 residues. Trimming took 5 bases from V and 4 from J, leaving 15 bases between them. Per germline, CDR1 MNHEY and CDR2 SMNVEV (reference sequence). The CDR3 spells CASSPDVGGNQPQHF. Here the CDR3 DNA reads TGTGCCAGCAGTCCTGATGTCGGGGGAAATCAGCCCCAGCATTTT.

This chain connects TRBV28 to TRBJ1-6, with D uncertain. Germline V gene sequence: CDR1 MDHEN, CDR2 SYDVKM. The V end was cut by 6 bases, the J end by 8 bases, with 11 bases between. CDR3 size: 13 residues. The CDR3 loop is CASRTLQDSPLHF. CDR3 DNA sequence: TGTGCCAGCAGAACTCTCCAGGATTCACCCCTCCACTTT.

The genes are TRBV7-9 and TRBJ2-2; D is possibly TRBD1 (6 bases). Trimming removed 5 bases from V and 0 bases from J, with 10 bases in between. The CDR3 has 15 amino acids. Germline V CDR1 and CDR2: SEHNR, FQNEAQ (reference sequence). The CDR3 sequence is CASSDRFANTGELFF. The CDR3 DNA sequence: TGTGCCAGCAGCGACAGGTTCGCGAACACCGGGGAGCTGTTTTTT. Filled out from reference TRBV7-9 and TRBJ2-2, the complete variable domain reads DTGVSQNPRHKITKRGQNVTFRCDPISEHNRLYWYRQTLGQGPEFLTYFQNEAQLEKSRLLSDRFSAERPKGSFSTLEIQRTEQGDSAMYLCASSDRFANTGELFFGEGSRLTVL.

V is TRBV7-2 and J is TRBJ1-3, with 8 nucleotides matching TRBD1. The germline gives CDR1 SGHTA, CDR2 FQGNSA. The J segment lost 0 bases and the V segment lost 4 bases, leaving 8 bases of the junction unmatched. This CDR3 comprises 17 residues. CDR3 protein: CASSSQGDLISGNTIYF. The CDR3 DNA follows: TGTGCCAGCAGCTCACAGGGGGACCTGATCTCTGGAAACACCATATATTTT.

This clone has just one count. V and J are TRBV5-1 and TRBJ2-1; 7 nucleotides align to TRBD1. V shed 6 bases and J 5 bases; nucleotides not matched to a gene: 14. Germline assignment: CDR1 SGHRS and CDR2 YFSETQ. CDR3 size: 16 residues. The CDR3 nucleotides are TGCGCCAGCACTTCGGGACAGACAACGTTCAACAATGAGCAGTTCTTC. It specifies CASTSGQTTFNNEQFF.

This chain uses TRBV10-3 with TRBJ2-7; TRBD2 might be the D (5 bases). Germline assignment: CDR1 ENHRY and CDR2 SYGVKD. Trimming shortened V by 3 bases and J by 2 bases, and 11 bases separated the two germline ends. The CDR3 has 14 residues. CDR3 region: CAISEIGSAYEQYF. The CDR3 bases are TGTGCCATCAGTGAAATAGGGAGCGCCTACGAGCAGTACTTC.

J is TRBJ1-2 and V is TRBV19; tentative D call: TRBD1 (5 bases). V lost 3 bases and J lost 6, with 17 bases in between. The CDR3 runs to 15 residues. Germline CDR1 reads LNHDA; CDR2 reads SQIVND (reference sequence). The CDR3 sequence is CASSIFHHWGDGYTF. CDR3 nucleotide sequence: TGTGCCAGTAGTATCTTCCACCACTGGGGCGATGGCTACACCTTC.

V usage is TRBV7-9 and J usage is TRBJ2-2, with D perhaps TRBD1 (6 bases). Germline V CDR1 and CDR2: SEHNR, FQNEAQ (reference sequence). The CDR3 has 16 amino acids. V was trimmed by 3 bases and J by 7 bases, leaving 18 bases between them. CDR3 sequence: CASSFSGGRTIGELFF. For the CDR3, the DNA is TGTGCCAGCAGCTTTAGTGGGGGCAGGACGATCGGGGAGCTGTTTTTT.

This chain uses TRBV6-5 with TRBJ2-5; 10 bases are shared with TRBD1. Germline CDR1 is MNHEY and CDR2 is SVGAGI. The V segment lost 6 bases and the J segment 5 bases; nucleotides outside the gene matches: 6. The CDR3 contains 14 residues. CDR3 DNA: TGTGCCAGCAGCCGGGACAGGGGTAGGGAGACCCAGTACTTC. It yields the protein CASSRDRGRETQYF.

This clone has just a few counts. For the CDR3, the DNA is TGTGCCAGCAGCTTAAATTCTGGGGGGGACACTGAAGCTTTCTTT. This codes for CASSLNSGGDTEAFF. This sequence joins TRBV7-6 and TRBJ1-1, with D possibly being TRBD1 (5 bases). Trimming cost V 2 bases and J 3 bases, with 13 bases left between them. Germline CDR1 is SGHVS and CDR2 is FNYEAQ. This CDR3 has 15 amino acids. Together with reference TRBV7-6 and TRBJ1-1, the CDR3 gives the full variable domain: GAGVSQSPRYKVTKRGQDVALRCDPISGHVSLYWYRQALGQGPEFLTYFNYEAQQDKSGLPNDRFSAERPEGSISTLTIQRTEQRDSAMYRCASSLNSGGDTEAFFGQGTRLTVV.

V is TRBV7-9 and J is TRBJ2-6; 8 positions match TRBD1. Unmatched junction bases numbered 12, after V lost 5 bases and J lost 0 bases. Germline CDR1 reads SEHNR; CDR2 reads FQNEAQ (reference sequence). CDR3 length: 19 amino acids. In DNA form, the CDR3 reads TGTGCCAGCAGCCACCCCCGACAGGGGCATCCCTCTGGGGCCAACGTCCTGACTTTC. Translation gives CASSHPRQGHPSGANVLTF.

J is TRBJ2-1 and V is TRBV30; 9 bases are shared with TRBD2. V gave up 0 bases and J gave up 7 bases; unmatched junction bases: 4. There are 14 residues in the CDR3. In germline, CDR1 is GTSNPN, CDR2 SVGIG (reference sequence). CDR3 protein: CAWSVAGGLNEQFF. For the CDR3, the DNA is TGTGCCTGGAGTGTGGCGGGGGGGTTAAATGAGCAGTTCTTC. The entire variable domain, with the rest obtained from reference TRBV30 and TRBJ2-1, is as follows: SQTIHQWPATLVQPVGSPLSLECTVEGTSNPNLYWYRQAAGRGLQLLFYSVGIGQISSEVPQNLSASRPQDRQFILSSKKLLLSDSGFYLCAWSVAGGLNEQFFGPGTRLTVL.

The V call is TRBV5-6, the J call TRBJ2-6; tentative D call: TRBD2 (5 bases). This CDR3 spans 17 amino acids. Germline V gene sequence: CDR1 SGHDT, CDR2 YYEEEE. Trimming shortened V by 6 bases and J by 0 bases, and 16 bases separated the two germline ends. The CDR3 region is CASNPGGSPSGANVLTF. Here the CDR3 DNA reads TGTGCCAGCAACCCCGGAGGCTCCCCCTCTGGGGCCAACGTCCTGACTTTC.

This clone was seen once. V gene TRBV6-5 combines with J gene TRBJ1-2; maybe TRBD1 (6 bases). The V end was cut by 8 bases, the J end by 2 bases, with 18 bases between. The V gene's germline CDR1 is MNHEY and CDR2 SVGAGI. The CDR3 loop spans 15 amino acids. The CDR3 sequence is CASASLTGGNYGYTF. The DNA for the CDR3 is TGTGCCAGCGCCTCATTGACAGGAGGAAACTATGGCTACACCTTC.

This clone was seen a single time. The V and J genes are TRBV28 and TRBJ1-6, with a weak D call TRBD1 (6 bases). V lost 6 bases, J lost 2 bases, and 8 bases lay in between. Germline V gene sequence: CDR1 MDHEN, CDR2 SYDVKM. This CDR3 has 14 amino acids. The DNA of the CDR3 is TGTGCCAGCAGGGGACAAGCCTATAATTCACCCCTCCACTTT. Translation gives CASRGQAYNSPLHF.